This is a list of T cell receptor beta chains from one sample in a study of a mutant IDH1 vaccine in newly diagnosed glioma. No antigen has been assigned to these receptors. The assay was immunoSEQ multiplex PCR, and TCRdb's table has in-frame clones only and misses some. This table holds 60,000 to 75,000 clones, more than 85% found once. Sequencing used PBMCs, obtained from a glioma patient whose treatment included an IDH1 peptide vaccine. Receptors originate from a man aged 25 to 40 with glioma. The CDR3 runs from the conserved cysteine through the conserved F or W. A D gene is named only where the DNA matches it firmly.

V gene	D gene	J gene	CDR3 DNA	CDR3 protein
TRBV19	.	TRBJ1-2	TGTGCCAGTAGTATTTCCGCCACCAATAACTATGGCTACACCTTC	CASSISATNNYGYTF
TRBV30	.	TRBJ1-2	TGTGCCTGGAGTGTTGGACAGACCCTTAACTATGGCTACACCTTC	CAWSVGQTLNYGYTF
TRBV6-1	.	TRBJ1-5	TGTGCCAGCAGTGAAATAATAGGGGGCAATCAGCCCCAGCATTTT	CASSEIIGGNQPQHF
TRBV6-6	.	TRBJ1-4	TGTGCCAGCAGCCCCAGGGTTTTCGAGGAAAAACTGTTTTTT	CASSPRVFEEKLFF
TRBV4-3	.	TRBJ1-1	TGCGCCAGCAGCCAAGATCCCGGGGGGGGGACTGAAGCTTTCTTT	CASSQDPGGGTEAFF
TRBV28	TRBD1	TRBJ1-3	TGTGCCAGCAGACCGACAGGGACTGGAAACACCATATATTTT	CASRPTGTGNTIYF
TRBV27	.	TRBJ2-2	TGTGCCAGCAGTTTCGGTCAGGGCGACACCGGGGAGCTGTTTTTT	CASSFGQGDTGELFF
TRBV6-1	.	TRBJ2-7	TGTGCCAGCAGTGTCGAAACGGGGGACGAGCAGTACTTC	CASSVETGDEQYF
TRBV9	.	TRBJ2-3	TGTGCCAGCAGCGCCTACGGCCGGCAGGGGGGTACAGATACGCAGTATTTT	CASSAYGRQGGTDTQYF
TRBV5-1	.	TRBJ1-6	TGCGCCAGCAGCTTGTTACAGGTTAATTCACCCCTCCACTTT	CASSLLQVNSPLHF
TRBV5-6	.	TRBJ1-1	TGTGCCAGCAGCCTGGCGGGGCAGACTGAAGCTTTCTTT	CASSLAGQTEAFF
TRBV11-2	TRBD2	TRBJ2-5	TGTGCCAGCAGTTTTGTAGCGGGGGGGCCGGGAGAGACCCAGTACTTC	CASSFVAGGPGETQYF
TRBV27	.	TRBJ2-7	TGTGCCAGCAGTTTAACAGGTACCTACGAGCAGTACTTC	CASSLTGTYEQYF